Given below is one TCR beta chain in context. Antigen specificity is unknown. This entry belongs to a study of cytomegalovirus exposure and HLA in healthy donors. The study, taken as a whole, reports: Data from an earlier analysis indicated that most TCR beta V segments were productive either about 90% or about 30% of the time.

The PCR ran on 60 Vbeta and 13 Jbeta primers. Original analysis: Later, 65 million to 90 million unique TCR beta chains were counted in an analysis, and roughly 10 million of them were shared. The repertoire was sequenced with immunoSEQ multiplex PCR; TCRdb's copy has only in-frame clones and lacks some. The DNA gave D and trimming, while V, J and clone size come from that table. This table has about 200,000 clones, 87% appearing once. This clonotype was sampled from a boy between 2 and 10 years old in good health and CMV-seronegative. The sequencing input was PBMCs.

As DNA, the CDR3 is TGTGCCAGCAGGGAGACAGTACTCGGCACTGAAGCTTTCTTT. Translated: CASRETVLGTEAFF. The rearrangement links TRBV6-1 to TRBJ1-1; D might be TRBD1 (5 bases). The V end lost 6 bases, the J end lost 4 bases, and 15 bases lay between the germline ends. The germline V gene has CDR1 MNHNS and CDR2 SASEGT. The CDR3 is 14 residues long.